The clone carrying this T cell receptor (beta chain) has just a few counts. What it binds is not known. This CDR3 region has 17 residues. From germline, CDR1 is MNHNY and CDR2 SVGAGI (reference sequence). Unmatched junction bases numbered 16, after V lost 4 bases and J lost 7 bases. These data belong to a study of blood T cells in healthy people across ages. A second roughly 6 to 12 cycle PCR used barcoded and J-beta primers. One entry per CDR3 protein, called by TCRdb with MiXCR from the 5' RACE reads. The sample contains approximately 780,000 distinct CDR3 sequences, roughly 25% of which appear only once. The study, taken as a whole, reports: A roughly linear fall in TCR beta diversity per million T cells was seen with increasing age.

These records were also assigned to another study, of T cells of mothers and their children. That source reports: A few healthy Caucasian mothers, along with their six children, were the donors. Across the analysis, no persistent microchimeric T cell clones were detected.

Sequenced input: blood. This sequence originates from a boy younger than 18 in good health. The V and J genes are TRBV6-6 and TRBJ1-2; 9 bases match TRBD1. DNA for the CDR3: TGTGCCAGCAGTTGGGGACGCGTTGGGACAGGGTTAGGTGGCTACACCTTC. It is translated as CASSWGRVGTGLGGYTF.